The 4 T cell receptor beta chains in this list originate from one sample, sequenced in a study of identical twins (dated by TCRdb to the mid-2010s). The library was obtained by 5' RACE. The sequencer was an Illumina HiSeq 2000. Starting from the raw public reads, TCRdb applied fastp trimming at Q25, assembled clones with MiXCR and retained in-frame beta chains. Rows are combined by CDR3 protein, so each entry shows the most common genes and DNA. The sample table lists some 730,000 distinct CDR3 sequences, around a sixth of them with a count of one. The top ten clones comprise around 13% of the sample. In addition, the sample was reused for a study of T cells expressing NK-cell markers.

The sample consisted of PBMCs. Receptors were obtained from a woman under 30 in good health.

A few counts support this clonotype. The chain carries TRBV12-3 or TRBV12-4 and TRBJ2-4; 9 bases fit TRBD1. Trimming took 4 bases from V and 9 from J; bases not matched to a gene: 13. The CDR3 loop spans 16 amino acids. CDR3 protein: CASSSTDRGRIGIQYF. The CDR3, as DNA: TGTGCCAGCAGTTCAACGGACAGGGGTCGGATTGGCATTCAGTACTTC.

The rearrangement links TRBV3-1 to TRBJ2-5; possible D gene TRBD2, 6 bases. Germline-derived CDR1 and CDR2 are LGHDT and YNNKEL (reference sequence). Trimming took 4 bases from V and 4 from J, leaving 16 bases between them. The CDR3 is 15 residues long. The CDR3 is CASSPGVTFRETQYF. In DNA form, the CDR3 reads TGTGCCAGCAGCCCGGGGGTGACCTTCCGAGAGACCCAGTACTTC.

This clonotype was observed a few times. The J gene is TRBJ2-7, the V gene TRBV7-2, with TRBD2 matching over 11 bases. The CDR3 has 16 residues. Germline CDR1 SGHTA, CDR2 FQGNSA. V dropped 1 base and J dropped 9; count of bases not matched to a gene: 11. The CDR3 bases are TGTGCCAGCAGCTTAGGTCCTAGCGGGAGGACCTTTACGCAGTACTTC. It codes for CASSLGPSGRTFTQYF.

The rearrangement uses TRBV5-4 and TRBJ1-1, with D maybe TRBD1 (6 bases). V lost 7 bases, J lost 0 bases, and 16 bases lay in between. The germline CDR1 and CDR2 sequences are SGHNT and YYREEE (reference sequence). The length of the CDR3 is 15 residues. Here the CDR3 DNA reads TGTGCCAGCCAGATCGGGGGCGGAATGAACACTGAAGCTTTCTTT. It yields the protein CASQIGGGMNTEAFF.